Sequencing of this T cell receptor (beta chain) was carried out in a study of T cell responses to AZD1222 COVID-19 vaccine. Across the whole study: Doses given second, at about 4 or about 12 weeks, were pooled. Study-wide results and limits: Spike as a whole was targeted by vaccine-associated CD4 TCRs, dominant at 160-218 and 743-854.

Details on this clone: Antigen specificity is unknown.

Some clones are missing from TCRdb's copy, which holds only in-frame ones; the method was immunoSEQ multiplex PCR. The sample includes over 150,000 clones, approximately 90% of them seen just once. The sequence was collected from an adult in good health. This material consisted of peripheral blood, taken on day 0 of AZD1222 vaccination.

CDR3 protein: CASSNELAGGNYEQYF. Here the CDR3 DNA reads TGTGCCAGCAGCAACGAACTAGCGGGGGGAAACTACGAGCAGTACTTC. The V call is TRBV7-8, the J call TRBJ2-7; 12 bases match TRBD2. The CDR3 spans 16 residues. The J segment lost 3 bases and the V segment lost 5 bases, leaving 8 bases of the junction unmatched. Germline V lookup: CDR1 SGHVS, CDR2 FQNEAQ.